This TCR beta chain was identified in a study of T cell changes during pregnancy in multiple sclerosis (dated by TCRdb to the late 2010s). Looking at the study overall: The study examined how the T cell repertoire changed over the course of pregnancy in women with multiple sclerosis.

Receptor libraries were prepared by the immunoSEQ multiplex PCR assay. TCRdb carries this immuneACCESS record with in-frame sequences only. Its versions omit some clonotypes, under half of them owing to an unresolved V gene in the studies checked, with the rest unexplained. Recorded for this sample are 40,000 to 50,000 clones; around 90% of them occurred a single time. The ten largest clones add up to 10% of the sample. A remark on this clone: The specificity of this receptor is unknown. The input lacks base qualities; no much larger clone sits a single base away.

Relative to germline, V is 6 bases shorter and J is 6 bases shorter, with 17 bases between their ends. For CDR1 and CDR2, the germline V gene lists MNHNS and SASEGT. The CDR3 has 14 amino acids, counting the end cysteine and phenylalanine. The retained sequence is limited to the CDR3, 42 bases, with the frame set at the first base. The V and J segments used are TRBV6-1 and TRBJ1-2, and perhaps TRBD1 as D gene, on 6 matching bases. The sequence was obtained from a female donor with multiple sclerosis, enrolled in a pregnancy study. Source: CD8+ T cells from peripheral blood mononuclear cells, taken after pregnancy. The CDR3 in this case is CASRTQRGRNGYTF. DNA sequence: TGTGCCAGCAGAACCCAGCGGGGGCGTAATGGCTACACCTTC.